The 9 T cell receptor beta chains below were found in one sample sequenced in a study of beta chain features in type 1 diabetes. The entirety of the isolated RNA underwent reverse transcription, so expressed TCRB transcripts were sequenced. TCRdb's copy holds only in-frame clones and misses some; the assay was immunoSEQ multiplex PCR. The sample yields around 240,000 clones, 9% to 10% seen once. Material: naive CD4+ T cells from blood. Receptor source: a woman between 18 and 29 years old in good health.

CDR3 protein: CASSRTQGTPFEQYF. CDR3 DNA sequence: TGTGCCAGCAGCCGCACCCAAGGGACACCCTTCGAGCAGTACTTC. The chain couples TRBV7-2 to TRBJ2-7; D might be TRBD1 (6 bases). The V gene lost 5 bases and the J gene lost 6 bases, with 20 bases spanning the gap. Germline loops: CDR1 SGHTA, CDR2 FQGNSA. The CDR3 spans 15 residues. Together with reference TRBV7-2 and TRBJ2-7, the CDR3 gives the full variable domain: GAGVSQSPSNKVTEKGKDVELRCDPISGHTALYWYRQSLGQGLEFLIYFQGNSAPDKSGLPSDRFSAERTGGSVSTLTIQRTQQEDSAVYLCASSRTQGTPFEQYFGPGTRLTVT.

The CDR3 loop is CASSLGRVNTEAFF. CDR3 sequence (DNA): TGTGCCAGCAGCTTAGGCAGGGTGAACACTGAAGCTTTCTTT. The chain is built from TRBV7-2 and TRBJ1-1, with D possibly being TRBD1 (5 bases). Trimming pared 1 base from V and 0 bases from J, leaving 6 bases between. CDR1 and CDR2 (germline): SGHTA, FQGNSA. The CDR3 consists of 14 residues. Complete variable domain (other parts from reference TRBV7-2 and TRBJ1-1): GAGVSQSPSNKVTEKGKDVELRCDPISGHTALYWYRQSLGQGLEFLIYFQGNSAPDKSGLPSDRFSAERTGGSVSTLTIQRTQQEDSAVYLCASSLGRVNTEAFFGQGTRLTVV.

This clone was detected only a few times. The chain uses TRBV11-3 and TRBJ2-2, with TRBD2 identical over 7 bases. The CDR3 consists of 16 residues. CDR1 is SGHNT, CDR2 YENEEA, per germline. The V segment lost 5 bases and the J segment 6 bases; nucleotides outside the gene matches: 12. The CDR3 reads CASSPSGRGRAGELFF. DNA of the CDR3: TGTGCCAGCAGCCCCTCCGGTCGCGGGAGAGCCGGGGAGCTGTTTTTT.

The chain has TRBV6-6 and TRBJ2-7, with 7 bases fitting TRBD1. Looked up from germline, CDR1 is MNHNY and CDR2 is SVGAGI (reference sequence). This CDR3 is 13 amino acids long. Trimming cost V 5 bases and J 3 bases; bases outside gene matches: 4. This CDR3 reads CASSKGTVYEQYF. In DNA form, the CDR3 reads TGTGCCAGCAGTAAGGGGACAGTCTACGAGCAGTACTTC.

This clone was counted a few times. The V call is TRBV6-1, the J call TRBJ1-1; D possibly corresponds to TRBD1 (5 bases). Germline-derived CDR1 and CDR2 are MNHNS and SASEGT. This CDR3 has 16 residues. The V end lost 0 bases, the J end lost 1 base, and 12 bases lay between the germline ends. CDR3 bases: TGTGCCAGCAGTGAAGCTCCAGGGTTGGGGAACACTGAAGCTTTCTTT. It specifies CASSEAPGLGNTEAFF.

J is TRBJ1-4 and V is TRBV6-5; tentatively, D is TRBD1 (6 bases). This CDR3 is built from 14 residues. Germline-derived CDR1 and CDR2 are MNHEY and SVGAGI. V shed 6 bases and J shed 5 bases, with 13 bases lying between them. For the CDR3, the DNA is TGTGCCAGCAGGAGGACAGTCACCAATGAAAAACTGTTTTTT. Amino acids: CASRRTVTNEKLFF.

The chain employs TRBV6-5 and TRBJ1-1, with D perhaps TRBD1 (6 bases). The CDR3 extends over 16 amino acids. V was shortened by 2 bases and J by 1 base, with 14 bases between the two germline ends. CDR1 is MNHEY, CDR2 SVGAGI, per germline. The CDR3, as DNA: TGTGCCAGCAGTTACCAGGGGTCAGGTTCGAACACTGAAGCTTTCTTT. It translates to CASSYQGSGSNTEAFF.

The genes are TRBV7-2 and TRBJ2-5, with TRBD2 identical over 13 bases. This CDR3 spans 15 amino acids. Germline CDR1 SGHTA, CDR2 FQGNSA. Trimming at V came to 5 bases and at J to 5 bases, leaving 5 bases not matched to a gene. This chain's CDR3 is CASSVLAGGRETQYF. As DNA, the CDR3 is TGTGCCAGCAGCGTACTAGCGGGAGGGAGGGAGACCCAGTACTTC.

This clone was seen more than once but under ten times. This chain connects TRBV5-1 to TRBJ1-3; a possible D gene is TRBD1 (6 bases). V was cut by 4 bases and J by 4 bases, with 12 bases left in between. The CDR3 has 14 amino acids. Germline assignment: CDR1 SGHRS and CDR2 YFSETQ. The CDR3 loop is CASSVGQPGNTIYF. CDR3 nucleotides: TGCGCCAGCAGCGTCGGACAGCCCGGAAACACCATATATTTT.